Included here is one T cell receptor (beta chain) sequence, with context. The antigen is undetermined. The data stem from a study of identical twins. Study conclusions and caveats: Where out-of-frame alpha sequences were twin-shared, they showed excess low generation probability. Zero-insertion results could be subject to partial confounding by invariant MAIT and iNKT cells. Models predicted too little out-of-frame TCR alpha sharing in monozygotic twins.

The CDR3 length is 18 residues. Germline V gives CDR1 SGHAT, CDR2 FQDESV (reference sequence). Trimming took 5 bases from V and 3 from J; bases not matched to a gene: 10. Each cDNA held unique molecular identifiers, and template switching gave it a universal primer site. A single record per CDR3 protein comes from TCRdb applying MiXCR to the 5' RACE reads. Here the sample spans some 660,000 distinct CDR3 sequences, about 9.4% being singletons. This sample also belongs to another study, concerning yellow fever vaccine responses in identical twins.

The clonotype comes from a woman aged 18-29 years in good health. The chain joins TRBV11-1 to TRBJ2-7; 16 nucleotides align to TRBD2. The sequenced sample consisted of PBMCs. The CDR3 nucleotides are TGTGCCAGCAGCCAGTCTGGGACTAGCGGGAGGGGAATCTACGAGCAGTACTTC. Its translation: CASSQSGTSGRGIYEQYF.